The clone carrying this TCR beta chain was detected ten times or more. The data originate from a study of T cell repertoires in cytomegalovirus infection. In TCRdb, the reads were re-called with MiXCR into one record per CDR3 protein. The sample carries 250,000 or so distinct CDR3 sequences, 8% to 9.5% recorded once. This CDR3 comprises 14 residues. V dropped 1 base and J dropped 7 bases, with 8 bases sitting between them. Germline assignment: CDR1 SGHVS and CDR2 FNYEAQ. The sequence was obtained from a human donor in good health (CMV status not recorded). Some clones in this sample may be carry-over from other donors' samples. The rearrangement uses TRBV7-6 and TRBJ1-6, with no clear D. The sequencing sample was made of PBMCs. The CDR3 DNA is TGTGCCAGCAGCTTAGAGGGATTGAATTCACCCCTCCACTTT. Its protein is CASSLEGLNSPLHF.